This T cell receptor (beta chain) appears in the sequencing data of a study of cytotoxic CD8 clonotypes in ibrutinib-treated CLL. Study overall: Response samples followed a median around 12 months of treatment, range 6 to 36. General study findings and limits: Baseline clonality was higher than in age-matched healthy donors and moved in step with circulating CD8+ T-cell counts.

The repertoire was sequenced with immunoSEQ multiplex PCR; TCRdb's copy has only in-frame clones and lacks some. In the table there are some 310,000 clones, 70% to 80% of which are singletons. A note on this clone: Its antigen is undetermined.

This TCR was sampled from a human donor with chronic lymphocytic leukemia. The sample consisted of PBMCs, taken before ibrutinib treatment.

The CDR3 protein is CSSWTATNEKLFF. The CDR3 DNA sequence: TGCAGCTCCTGGACTGCAACTAATGAAAAACTGTTTTTT. The chain carries TRBV29-1 and TRBJ1-4; D ambiguous. Trimming took 8 bases from V and 0 from J, leaving 10 bases between them. Per the germline V gene, CDR1 is SQVTM and CDR2 is ANQGSEA. The CDR3 consists of 13 residues.